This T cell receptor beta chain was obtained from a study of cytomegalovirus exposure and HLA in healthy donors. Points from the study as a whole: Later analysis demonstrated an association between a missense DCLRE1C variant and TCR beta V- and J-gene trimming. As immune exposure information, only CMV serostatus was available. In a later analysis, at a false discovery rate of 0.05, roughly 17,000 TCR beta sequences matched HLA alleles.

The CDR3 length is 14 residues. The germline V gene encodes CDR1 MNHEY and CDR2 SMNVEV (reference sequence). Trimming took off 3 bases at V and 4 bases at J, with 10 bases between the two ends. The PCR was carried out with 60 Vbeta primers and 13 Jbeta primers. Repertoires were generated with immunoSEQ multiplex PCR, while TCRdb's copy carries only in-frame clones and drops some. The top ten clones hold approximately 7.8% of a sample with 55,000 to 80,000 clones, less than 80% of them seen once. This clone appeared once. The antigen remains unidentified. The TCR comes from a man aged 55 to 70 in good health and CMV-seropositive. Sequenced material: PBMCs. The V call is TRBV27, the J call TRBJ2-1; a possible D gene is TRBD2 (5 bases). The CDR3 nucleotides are TGTGCCAGCAGTTTGGGCGGGCCTTACAATGAGCAGTTCTTC. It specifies CASSLGGPYNEQFF.